The 21 T cell receptor beta chains reported below all come from one sample, sequenced in a study of blood T cell repertoires in COVID-19. Assay used: immunoSEQ multiplex PCR; TCRdb lists only in-frame clones, some missing. The table lists 210,000 or so clones, 83% of them singletons. Source material: peripheral blood. These receptor sequences come from a woman in her twenties or thirties with COVID-19, enrolled during active disease.

J is TRBJ1-6 and V is TRBV7-9; D is undetermined. The CDR3 has 15 amino acids. Trimming took 2 bases from V and 6 from J, leaving 11 bases between them. Per germline, CDR1 SEHNR and CDR2 FQNEAQ (reference sequence). The CDR3 reads CASSLLSGANSPLHF. The DNA of the CDR3 is TGTGCCAGCAGCTTACTTAGCGGTGCTAATTCACCCCTCCACTTT.

Written as DNA, the CDR3 is TGTGCCAGCAGCTCGGACAGGGGATACACCGGGGAGCTGTTTTTT. This sequence encodes CASSSDRGYTGELFF. The chain carries TRBV7-9 and TRBJ2-2; TRBD1 agrees at 9 bases. J gave up 3 bases and V 4 bases, and 3 bases lay outside the gene matches. The CDR3 loop spans 15 amino acids. The germline gives CDR1 SEHNR, CDR2 FQNEAQ (reference sequence).

Here the CDR3 DNA reads TGTGCCAGCAGCCCGGGGGGCGGGGTGGGGACAGATACGCAGTATTTT. This sequence encodes CASSPGGGVGTDTQYF. The gene calls are TRBV7-2 and TRBJ2-3; tentatively, D is TRBD2 (7 bases). V shed 5 bases and J shed 3 bases, with 18 bases lying between them. The CDR3 contains 16 residues. CDR1 and CDR2 (germline): SGHTA, FQGNSA.

This clone is a singleton in its sample. This chain joins TRBV30 and TRBJ2-7, with 8 nucleotides matching TRBD2. The CDR3 extends over 15 amino acids. Germline V lookup: CDR1 GTSNPN, CDR2 SVGIG (reference sequence). The junction had 12 bases not matched to a gene; V was cut back by 5 bases and J by 3 bases. Written as DNA, the CDR3 is TGTGCCTGGGGACCGGGACTAGTCCCTCTCTACGAGCAGTACTTC. It specifies CAWGPGLVPLYEQYF. The full variable domain, with the rest looked up from reference TRBV30 and TRBJ2-7, is SQTIHQWPATLVQPVGSPLSLECTVEGTSNPNLYWYRQAAGRGLQLLFYSVGIGQISSEVPQNLSASRPQDRQFILSSKKLLLSDSGFYLCAWGPGLVPLYEQYFGPGTRLTVT.

V is TRBV30 and J is TRBJ1-2, with D possibly matching TRBD1 (5 bases). Trimming took 4 bases from V and 5 from J, leaving 17 bases between them. The CDR3 consists of 14 residues. Germline V lookup: CDR1 GTSNPN, CDR2 SVGIG (reference sequence). CDR3 nucleotides: TGTGCCTGGAACCACATCCCGGCAGGGTATGGCTACACCTTC. Its protein product is CAWNHIPAGYGYTF.

This chain uses TRBV2 with TRBJ1-6; D might be TRBD1 (6 bases). The germline CDR1 and CDR2 sequences are SNHLY and FYNNEI. Trimming left V 8 bases short and J 5 bases short, with 19 bases between. This CDR3 has 16 amino acids. In DNA form, the CDR3 reads TGTGCCAGCGGCCCCCCCAGGGGTACAGATAATTCACCCCTCCACTTT. The encoded protein is CASGPPRGTDNSPLHF.

Only a few counts were recorded for this clone. The genes are TRBV6-5 and TRBJ1-1; a possible D gene is TRBD1 (5 bases). This CDR3 is 11 amino acids long. V was trimmed by 5 bases and J by 8 bases, leaving 9 bases between them. Per the germline V gene, CDR1 is MNHEY and CDR2 is SVGAGI. CDR3 in amino acids: CASSQGLEAFF. For the CDR3, the DNA is TGTGCCAGCAGTCAGGGACTAGAAGCTTTCTTT.

This chain connects TRBV28 to TRBJ2-7, with D perhaps matching TRBD2 (6 bases). V was pared by 7 bases and J by 2 bases, with 18 bases between. Germline CDR1 MDHEN, CDR2 SYDVKM. CDR3 length: 15 amino acids. CDR3 loop: CASNFPGGQTYEQYF. DNA for the CDR3: TGTGCCAGCAATTTCCCCGGGGGTCAGACCTACGAGCAGTACTTC.

The V call is TRBV28, the J call TRBJ1-2; 9 bases line up with TRBD1. Looked up from germline, CDR1 is MDHEN and CDR2 is SYDVKM. J gave up 5 bases and V 5 bases, and 12 bases lay outside the gene matches. The CDR3 spans 16 residues. The CDR3 reads CASSTYQQGAPYGYTF. CDR3 sequence (DNA): TGTGCCAGCAGTACGTACCAACAGGGGGCGCCGTATGGCTACACCTTC.

This rearrangement joins TRBV14 to TRBJ2-7, with D tentatively TRBD2 (5 bases). The V gene's germline CDR1 is SGHDN and CDR2 FVKESK. The CDR3 sequence is 15 residues long. Trimming cost V 1 base and J 2 bases, with 12 bases left between them. CDR3 nucleotides: TGTGCCAGCAGCCAAGTGTCGAGGGTGGCCTACGAGCAGTACTTC. Protein: CASSQVSRVAYEQYF.

The J gene is TRBJ1-2, the V gene TRBV21-1; the table's D call, TRBD1, has no DNA check behind it. TRBV21-1 counts as a pseudogene. The CDR3 extends over 14 amino acids. In DNA form, the CDR3 reads TGTGCCAGCAGCAACGAGAAGACAGGGCTTGGCTACACCTTC. Protein sequence: CASSNEKTGLGYTF.

The CDR3: CASSLIHSYEQYF. The CDR3 DNA follows: TGTGCCAGCAGCCTCATACATTCCTACGAGCAGTACTTC. The J gene is TRBJ2-7, the V gene TRBV7-3, with D hard to call. The CDR3 runs to 13 residues. From germline, CDR1 is SGHTA and CDR2 FQGTGA. Trimming shortened V by 5 bases and J by 1 base, and 9 bases separated the two germline ends.

This clone was counted once. V gene TRBV28 combines with J gene TRBJ1-2, with TRBD1 matching 11 bases. Germline CDR1 and CDR2: MDHEN and SYDVKM. V was clipped by 3 bases and J by 7 bases; unmatched bases: 7. The CDR3 has 15 amino acids. CDR3 residues: CASSLGGQGAGGYTF. The CDR3 DNA is TGTGCCAGCAGTTTGGGAGGACAGGGGGCGGGTGGCTACACCTTC.

This chain uses TRBV19 with TRBJ1-1; the match to TRBD1 covers 8 bases. J lost 6 bases, V lost 3 bases, and 6 bases had no gene match. This CDR3 spans 14 amino acids. Germline CDR1 reads LNHDA; CDR2 reads SQIVND (reference sequence). CDR3 sequence: CASSMDRARAEAFF. CDR3 nucleotides: TGTGCCAGTAGTATGGACAGGGCGAGGGCTGAAGCTTTCTTT.

On this clone itself: Additional DNA sequences in this sample encode the identical CDR3. The chain employs TRBV5-1 and TRBJ2-2, with 11 bases lining up with TRBD2. V dropped 3 bases and J dropped 1; count of bases not matched to a gene: 2. CDR1 and CDR2 from the germline V gene are SGHRS and YFSETQ. The CDR3 runs 16 residues. The CDR3 nucleotides read TGCGCCAGCAGCTCTGGACTAGCGGGGAACACCGGGGAGCTGTTTTTT. Translated: CASSSGLAGNTGELFF.

The V and J genes are TRBV5-6 and TRBJ1-2; D unresolved. Trimming stripped 0 bases from V and 3 bases from J, with 18 bases between. CDR1 is SGHDT, CDR2 YYEEEE, per germline. This CDR3 region has 17 residues. The CDR3 here is CASSLAGSRRQDYGYTF. CDR3 coding DNA: TGTGCCAGCAGCTTGGCCGGGAGCCGGAGGCAGGACTATGGCTACACCTTC.

The genes are TRBV29-1 and TRBJ2-5; TRBD1 might be the D (6 bases). Per the germline V gene, CDR1 is SQVTM and CDR2 is ANQGSEA. V lost 6 bases to trimming and J lost 1 base, with 9 bases between them. The CDR3 covers 12 residues. Here the CDR3 reads CSVWTVQETQYF. DNA of the CDR3: TGCAGCGTCTGGACAGTCCAAGAGACCCAGTACTTC.

The chain joins TRBV29-1 to TRBJ1-2; tentative D call: TRBD1 (6 bases). CDR3 length: 12 residues. Germline V lookup: CDR1 SQVTM, CDR2 ANQGSEA. V dropped 7 bases and J dropped 4 bases, with 13 bases sitting between them. CDR3 amino acids: CSARQEVYGYTF. Here the CDR3 DNA reads TGCAGCGCCCGACAGGAGGTCTATGGCTACACCTTC.

The V gene is TRBV24-1, the J gene TRBJ2-3; 8 bases map to TRBD2. Germline V gene lookup returns CDR1 KGHDR and CDR2 SFDVKD. The CDR3 spans 14 residues. Germline trimming cut 7 bases from V and 4 bases from J; bases unmatched to any gene: 6. This chain's CDR3 is CATSSGRVADTQYF. Written as DNA, the CDR3 is TGTGCCACCAGCAGCGGGAGAGTCGCAGATACGCAGTATTTT.

This chain joins TRBV4-1 and TRBJ2-6; the match to TRBD1 covers 8 bases. The length of the CDR3 is 18 residues. CDR1 MGHRA and CDR2 YSYEKL come from the germline V gene. The V gene end was trimmed by 0 bases and the J gene end by 4 bases; junction bases not matched to a gene: 8. CDR3 DNA sequence: TGCGCCAGCAGCCAAGATCCCCCAGGGGGCGAAGGGGCCAACGTCCTGACTTTC. Protein product: CASSQDPPGGEGANVLTF.

The chain recombines TRBV2 with TRBJ2-7; D may be TRBD1 (5 bases). Germline CDR1 is SNHLY and CDR2 is FYNNEI. CDR3 length: 16 amino acids. The ends were cut back, 1 base at V and 3 bases at J, with 16 bases in the middle. In DNA form, the CDR3 reads TGTGCCAGCAGTGAAGAGCCTACCACCCAGGGCTACGAGCAGTACTTC. Amino acid sequence: CASSEEPTTQGYEQYF.